One and the same sample provided the 23 T cell receptor beta chains below, sequenced in a study of blood T cell repertoires in COVID-19. Here immunoSEQ multiplex PCR was the method, and the copy in TCRdb shows in-frame clones only, minus some. The repertoire includes roughly 250,000 clones, approximately 91% of them detected once, and 2% to 2.5% sits in the top ten. Sample: PBMCs or T cells enriched from blood (not recorded which). Receptors were obtained from a woman aged 40 to 50 with acute COVID-19.

This clone has just one count. As DNA, the CDR3 is TGTGCCAGCAGGCCCGGGACAGCTCAAGAGACCCAGTACTTC. Translation: CASRPGTAQETQYF. The chain carries TRBV7-9 and TRBJ2-5, with TRBD1 matching over 7 bases. Germline V gene data show CDR1 as SEHNR and CDR2 as FQNEAQ (reference sequence). The CDR3 has 14 amino acids. The V gene end was trimmed by 6 bases and the J gene end by 2 bases; junction bases not matched to a gene: 6.

V usage is TRBV5-1 and J usage is TRBJ2-3, with no clear D. With 10 bases removed from V and 2 bases from J, the gap between germline ends came to 8 bases. The CDR3 has 11 residues. The germline gives CDR1 SGHRS, CDR2 YFSETQ. CDR3 in amino acids: CASQITDTQYF. CDR3 DNA sequence: TGCGCCTCTCAGATCACAGATACGCAGTATTTT.

The chain couples TRBV14 to TRBJ1-3, with D hard to call. Germline CDR1 is SGHDN and CDR2 is FVKESK. V lost 3 bases and J 8 bases, leaving 5 bases between the germline ends. The CDR3 runs to 11 residues. The CDR3 protein is CASSHSDTIYF. In DNA, the CDR3 is TGTGCCAGCAGCCACTCCGACACCATATATTTT. Full variable domain (outside the CDR3, taken from reference TRBV14 and TRBJ1-3): EAGVTQFPSHSVIEKGQTVTLRCDPISGHDNLYWYRRVMGKEIKFLLHFVKESKQDESGMPNNRFLAERTGGTYSTLKVQPAELEDSGVYFCASSHSDTIYFGEGSWLTVV.

This chain links TRBV18 with TRBJ1-6; weak D call: TRBD1 (5 bases). The CDR3 has 15 residues. Deletions cut 2 bases from V and 7 bases from J, with 12 bases between. CDR1 is KGHSH, CDR2 LQKENI, per germline. CDR3 sequence reads: CASSPDPGINSPLHF. The CDR3 region has the DNA TGTGCCAGCTCACCAGATCCAGGGATAAATTCACCCCTCCACTTT.

V gene TRBV19 combines with J gene TRBJ2-1; 14 bases line up with TRBD2. The CDR3 is 16 residues long. V trimming: 5 bases; J trimming: 7 bases; junction bases outside the gene matches: 7. From germline, CDR1 is LNHDA and CDR2 SQIVND (reference sequence). CDR3 loop: CASSASTSGGANEQFF. CDR3 sequence (DNA): TGTGCCAGTAGTGCCTCGACTAGCGGGGGGGCGAATGAGCAGTTCTTC. Full variable domain (rest looked up from reference TRBV19 and TRBJ2-1): DGGITQSPKYLFRKEGQNVTLSCEQNLNHDAMYWYRQDPGQGLRLIYYSQIVNDFQKGDIAEGYSVSREKKESFPLTVTSAQKNPTAFYLCASSASTSGGANEQFFGPGTRLTVL.

CDR3: CASSLRRGSFYEQYF. The CDR3 DNA sequence: TGTGCCAGCAGCTTAAGGAGGGGATCCTTCTACGAGCAGTACTTC. The gene calls are TRBV5-4 and TRBJ2-7; the D gene is possibly TRBD2 (6 bases). CDR1 is SGHNT, CDR2 YYREEE, per germline (reference sequence). V was cut by 2 bases and J by 3 bases, with 15 bases left in between. The CDR3 consists of 15 residues.

The chain couples TRBV9 to TRBJ1-1; possibly TRBD1 for D (5 bases). CDR1 is SGDLS and CDR2 is YYNGEE in the germline V gene. V lost 4 bases and J 4 bases, leaving 20 bases between the germline ends. There are 16 residues in the CDR3. The DNA of the CDR3 is TGTGCCAGCAGCTTCCGACCGGACACCGGGGGCACTGAAGCTTTCTTT. Translation: CASSFRPDTGGTEAFF.

This clone occurred once. The chain couples TRBV7-2 to TRBJ2-7, with D tentatively TRBD2 (7 bases). Germline CDR1 reads SGHTA; CDR2 reads FQGNSA. V was cut by 5 bases and J by 2 bases, with 16 bases left in between. CDR3 size: 15 residues. The CDR3 reads CASSDRGGVAYEQYF. CDR3 in DNA: TGTGCCAGCAGCGACCGAGGGGGGGTCGCCTACGAGCAGTACTTC.

V usage is TRBV20-1 and J usage is TRBJ1-4; D is possibly TRBD1 (6 bases). The CDR3 covers 15 residues. V was pared by 3 bases and J by 3 bases, with 14 bases between. In germline, CDR1 is DFQATT, CDR2 SNEGSKA (reference sequence). The CDR3 region has the DNA TGCAGTGCTAGTGATCCCAGGACAGCTAATGAAAAACTGTTTTTT. Translating it yields CSASDPRTANEKLFF.

The J gene is TRBJ1-2, the V gene TRBV12-3 or TRBV12-4; 7 bases line up with TRBD1. V lost 3 bases, J lost 4 bases, and 2 bases stayed unmatched. The CDR3 is 13 amino acids. CDR3 coding DNA: TGTGCCAGCAGTTTTCGGGACAGCTATGGCTACACCTTC. It is translated as CASSFRDSYGYTF.

This clone was seen a handful of times. CDR3 DNA: TGTGCCAGTAGTCCTAACCCTGAGCGGCTATATGGCTACACCTTC. Translation: CASSPNPERLYGYTF. The V gene is TRBV19, the J gene TRBJ1-2; unclear D gene. Germline CDR1 and CDR2: LNHDA and SQIVND (reference sequence). The CDR3 contains 15 residues. The germline V and J ends were trimmed by 5 bases and 5 bases, with 18 bases remaining between them.

The V and J genes are TRBV7-2 and TRBJ2-5; D might be TRBD1 (6 bases). Trimming left V 5 bases short and J 4 bases short, with 20 bases between. The CDR3 spans 16 residues. Germline loops: CDR1 SGHTA, CDR2 FQGNSA. CDR3 sequence: CASSKRVQGGLETQYF. Written as DNA, the CDR3 is TGTGCCAGCAGCAAACGGGTACAGGGTGGGTTAGAGACCCAGTACTTC.

The rearrangement joins TRBV3-1 (or the pseudogene TRBV3-2) to TRBJ1-2; 9 bases fit TRBD1. Trimming took 4 bases from V and 3 from J; bases not matched to a gene: 15. The length of the CDR3 is 18 residues. Per the germline V gene, CDR1 is LGHDT and CDR2 is YNNKEL (reference sequence). Here the CDR3 reads CASSPLGGQGKGDYGYTF. The CDR3 nucleotides read TGTGCCAGCAGCCCCTTAGGGGGACAGGGTAAAGGGGACTATGGCTACACCTTC.

This sequence joins TRBV7-8 and TRBJ1-5; D remains ambiguous. The CDR3 runs to 13 residues. V lost 8 bases and J lost 0, with 8 bases in between. Germline V gives CDR1 SGHVS, CDR2 FQNEAQ. CDR3 DNA: TGTGCCAGCGGAGAGGATAGCAATCAGCCCCAGCATTTT. Translating gives CASGEDSNQPQHF.

The rearrangement links TRBV7-3 to TRBJ2-5; 10 nucleotides line up with TRBD2. V lost 3 bases and J lost 2; bases outside the gene matches: 3. Germline CDR1 is SGHTA and CDR2 is FQGTGA. This CDR3 comprises 15 residues. In nucleotides, the CDR3 is TGTGCCAGCAGCTTCTTGGGACTAGCGCAAGAGACCCAGTACTTC. Its protein product is CASSFLGLAQETQYF.

This clone turned up a few times. The chain uses TRBV4-1 and TRBJ1-1; D call uncertain. CDR1 is MGHRA and CDR2 is YSYEKL in the germline V gene. The length of the CDR3 is 12 residues. Trimming took off 2 bases at V and 3 bases at J, with 4 bases between the two ends. Here the CDR3 reads CASSQPYTEAFF. CDR3 in DNA: TGCGCCAGCAGCCAACCGTACACTGAAGCTTTCTTT.

This clone came up once. Here the CDR3 reads CASSLIPPPDEQFF. CDR3 coding DNA: TGCGCCAGCAGCTTGATACCTCCCCCGGATGAGCAGTTCTTC. This chain joins TRBV5-1 and TRBJ2-1, with D unresolved. Trimming removed 1 base from V and 8 bases from J, with 13 bases in between. The CDR3 is 14 amino acids. Germline V gene data show CDR1 as SGHRS and CDR2 as YFSETQ.

CDR3 DNA sequence: TGTGCCAGCAGCCCCCGACAGGGGCGGTGGGGCTACACCTTC. This codes for CASSPRQGRWGYTF. The chain employs TRBV5-4 and TRBJ1-2, with 8 bases matching TRBD1. CDR1 is SGHNT and CDR2 is YYREEE in the germline V gene (reference sequence). The CDR3 extends over 14 amino acids. The V segment lost 4 bases and the J segment 8 bases; nucleotides outside the gene matches: 10.

The chain couples TRBV4-3 to TRBJ1-6, with 7 bases aligning to TRBD1. The CDR3 is 14 residues long. The J segment lost 14 bases and the V segment lost 4 bases, leaving 11 bases of the junction unmatched. Germline CDR1 LGHNA, CDR2 YSLEER. The DNA for the CDR3 is TGCGCCAGCAGCCGGTTACAGGGGTACGGGGCCCTCCACTTT. Its protein is CASSRLQGYGALHF.

V usage is TRBV11-2 and J usage is TRBJ1-4; 9 bases align to TRBD1. Germline values: CDR1 SGHAT, CDR2 FQNNGV. CDR3 size: 16 residues. The V segment lost 0 bases and the J segment 5 bases; nucleotides outside the gene matches: 4. The CDR3 DNA reads TGTGCCAGCAGCTTAGACTCCGGGACAGGGAATGAAAAACTGTTTTTT. Protein: CASSLDSGTGNEKLFF.

The genes are TRBV20-1 and TRBJ2-5; 7 bases align to TRBD1. In germline, CDR1 is DFQATT, CDR2 SNEGSKA (reference sequence). The trim removed 3 bases at V and 4 bases at J, leaving 8 bases unmatched. The CDR3 has 14 amino acids. CDR3: CSASPGTAIETQYF. In DNA form, the CDR3 reads TGCAGTGCTAGTCCCGGGACAGCTATAGAGACCCAGTACTTC.

This clone was detected once. The chain joins TRBV18 to TRBJ2-3; 8 positions agree with TRBD2. The CDR3 contains 15 residues. The V gene end was trimmed by 3 bases and the J gene end by 0 bases; junction bases not matched to a gene: 2. The germline V gene has CDR1 KGHSH and CDR2 LQKENI. The CDR3 loop reads CASSPTSASTDTQYF. Here the CDR3 DNA reads TGTGCCAGCTCACCGACTAGCGCTAGCACAGATACGCAGTATTTT.

This clone was recorded once. J is TRBJ2-7 and V is TRBV4-1; unclear D gene. The ends were cut back, 1 base at V and 5 bases at J, with 12 bases in the middle. Germline CDR1 MGHRA, CDR2 YSYEKL. There are 14 residues in the CDR3. As DNA, the CDR3 is TGCGCCAGCAGCCAAGGTTATGTGGCCGACGAGCAGTACTTC. Translation: CASSQGYVADEQYF.